The present TCR beta chain was sequenced within a study of T cells in Graves' hyperthyroidism and ophthalmopathy. Overall study: Peripheral blood collection took place at initial diagnosis, before any treatment.

TCR beta CDR3 region amplification was performed from RNA transcripts. The primer set for the first-round RT-PCR of the TCR CDR3 was HTBI. Using its own MiXCR run on the multiplex PCR reads, TCRdb lists one record per CDR3 protein. The repertoire has some 460,000 distinct CDR3 sequences, approximately 15% of them found once; the top ten carry 13% to 15%. This CDR3 spans 13 amino acids. CDR1 is SGHDN, CDR2 FVKESK, per germline. The V gene lost 2 bases and the J gene lost 6 bases, with 10 bases spanning the gap. The table lists this clonotype with many counts. The authors obtained PBMCs from about 9.5 ml of fresh peripheral blood.

The chain employs TRBV14 and TRBJ1-1; no clear D gene. The sequence was obtained from a woman aged 18-35 years with Graves' hyperthyroidism. The sample consisted of blood. The CDR3 here is CASSQLSGSEAFF. The CDR3 DNA reads as TGTGCCAGCAGCCAACTCTCAGGTTCTGAAGCTTTCTTT.